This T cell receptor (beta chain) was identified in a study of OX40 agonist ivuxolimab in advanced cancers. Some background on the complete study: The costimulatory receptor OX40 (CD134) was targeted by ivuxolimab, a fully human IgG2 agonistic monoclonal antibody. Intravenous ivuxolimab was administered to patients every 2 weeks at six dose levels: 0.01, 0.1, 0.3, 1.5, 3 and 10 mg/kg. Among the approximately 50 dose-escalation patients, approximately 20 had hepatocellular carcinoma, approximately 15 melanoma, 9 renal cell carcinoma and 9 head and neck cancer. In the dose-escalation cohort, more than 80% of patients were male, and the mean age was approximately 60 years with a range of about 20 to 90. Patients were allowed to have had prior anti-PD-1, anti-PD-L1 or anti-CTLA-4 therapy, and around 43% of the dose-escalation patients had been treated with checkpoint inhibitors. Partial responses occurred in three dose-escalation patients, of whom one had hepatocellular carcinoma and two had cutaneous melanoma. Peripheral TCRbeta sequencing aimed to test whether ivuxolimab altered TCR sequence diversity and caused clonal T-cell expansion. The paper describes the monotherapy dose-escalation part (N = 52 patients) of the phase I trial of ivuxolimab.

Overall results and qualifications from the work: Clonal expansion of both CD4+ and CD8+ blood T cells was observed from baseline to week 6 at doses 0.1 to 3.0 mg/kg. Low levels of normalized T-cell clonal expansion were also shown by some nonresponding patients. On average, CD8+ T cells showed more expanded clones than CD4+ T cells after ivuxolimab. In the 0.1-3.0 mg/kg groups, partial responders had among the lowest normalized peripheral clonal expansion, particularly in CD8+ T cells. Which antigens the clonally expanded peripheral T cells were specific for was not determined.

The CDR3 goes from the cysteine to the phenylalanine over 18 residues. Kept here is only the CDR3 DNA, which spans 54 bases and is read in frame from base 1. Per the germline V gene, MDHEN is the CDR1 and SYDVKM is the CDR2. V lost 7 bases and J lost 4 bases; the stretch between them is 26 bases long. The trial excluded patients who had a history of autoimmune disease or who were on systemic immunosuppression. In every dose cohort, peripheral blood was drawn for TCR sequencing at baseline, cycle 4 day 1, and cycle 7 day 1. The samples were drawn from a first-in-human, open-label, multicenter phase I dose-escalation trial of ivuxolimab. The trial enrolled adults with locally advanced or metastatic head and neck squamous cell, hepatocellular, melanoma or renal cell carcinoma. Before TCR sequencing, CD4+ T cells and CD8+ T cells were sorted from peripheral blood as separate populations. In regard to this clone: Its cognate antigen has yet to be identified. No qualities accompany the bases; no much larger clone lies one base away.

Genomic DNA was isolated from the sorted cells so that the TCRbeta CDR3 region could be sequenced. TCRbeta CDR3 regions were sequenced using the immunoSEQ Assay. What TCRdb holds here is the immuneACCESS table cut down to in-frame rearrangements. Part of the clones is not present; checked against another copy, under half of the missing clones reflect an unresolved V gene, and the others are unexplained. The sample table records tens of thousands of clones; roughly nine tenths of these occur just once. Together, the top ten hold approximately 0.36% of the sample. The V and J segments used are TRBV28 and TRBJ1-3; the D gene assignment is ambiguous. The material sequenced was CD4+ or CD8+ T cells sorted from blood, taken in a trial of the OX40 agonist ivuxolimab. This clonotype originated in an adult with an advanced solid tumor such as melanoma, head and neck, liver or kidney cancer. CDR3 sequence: CASKTPGGQPPGGNTIYF. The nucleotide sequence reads TGTGCCAGCAAGACTCCGGGAGGCCAGCCTCCGGGAGGAAACACCATATATTTT. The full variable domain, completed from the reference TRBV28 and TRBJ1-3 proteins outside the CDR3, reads DVKVTQSSRYLVKRTGEKVFLECVQDMDHENMFWYRQDPGLGLRLIYFSYDVKMKEKGDIPEGYSVSREKKERFSLILESASTNQTSMYLCASKTPGGQPPGGNTIYFGEGSWLTVV.